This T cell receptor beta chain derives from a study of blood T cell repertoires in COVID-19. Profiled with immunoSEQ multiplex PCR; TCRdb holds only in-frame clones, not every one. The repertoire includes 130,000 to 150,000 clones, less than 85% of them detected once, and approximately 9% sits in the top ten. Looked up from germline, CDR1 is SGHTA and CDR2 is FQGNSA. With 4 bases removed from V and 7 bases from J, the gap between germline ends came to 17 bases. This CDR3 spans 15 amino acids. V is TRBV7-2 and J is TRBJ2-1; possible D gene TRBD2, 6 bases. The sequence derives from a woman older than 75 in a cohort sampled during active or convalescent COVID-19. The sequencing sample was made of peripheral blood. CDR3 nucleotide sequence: TGTGCCAGCAGCTCTTTAGGGCGGGGATGGAATGAGCAGTTCTTC. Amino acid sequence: CASSSLGRGWNEQFF.